Below, 2 T cell receptor beta chains from the same sample are listed, as sequenced in a study of T cells after yellow fever vaccination. TCRdb redid the calling of the 5' RACE reads with MiXCR, one entry per CDR3 protein. The repertoire has a few hundred thousand distinct CDR3 sequences, 8.7% of them found once; the top ten carry about 3.7%. This material consisted of CD4+ T cells sorted from PBMCs, taken 5 days after the yellow fever booster vaccination. The receptors shown here come from a man between 18 and 35 years old who received the YFV17D yellow fever vaccine.

This clonotype has only a few counts. The CDR3 DNA is TGTGCCAGCTCGGGGACTAGCTCTTGGGGCGGGGAGCTGTTTTTT. Translated, it gives CASSGTSSWGGELFF. The chain uses TRBV7-2 and TRBJ2-2; TRBD2 aligns across 9 bases. CDR3 size: 15 residues. With 8 bases clipped from V and 7 bases from J, the junction kept 11 bases outside the gene matches. The germline V gene has CDR1 SGHTA and CDR2 FQGNSA.

This rearrangement joins TRBV20-1 to TRBJ2-3; 7 bases agree with TRBD1. The CDR3 contains 14 residues. Trimming at V came to 6 bases and at J to 0 bases, leaving 6 bases not matched to a gene. The germline gives CDR1 DFQATT, CDR2 SNEGSKA (reference sequence). The CDR3 DNA sequence: TGCAGTGCGGGGACAGAAACGAGCACAGATACGCAGTATTTT. This sequence encodes CSAGTETSTDTQYF.